This TCR beta chain is from a study of PD-1 blockade in classical Hodgkin lymphoma. Study findings and constraints: Newly diagnosed patients were said to have less baseline TCR diversity than healthy donors did. Those patients who began receiving nivolumab less than 1 year after ASCT had lower diversity, and they were excluded. A significant rise in TCR diversity by C4D1 was seen for CD4+ but not CD8+ cells.

All patients relapsed after autologous stem cell transplantation, and brentuximab vedotin exposure varied. Responses achieved at best were complete response, partial response or progressive disease. With regard to this clone: The antigen is undetermined.

Clones were sequenced by immunoSEQ multiplex PCR, and TCRdb holds only the in-frame ones, with some missing. Of 45,000 to 50,000 clones in the sample, around 81% were seen once. The source of this sequence is a human donor with classical Hodgkin lymphoma. The sample was peripheral blood mononuclear cells (PBMCs), taken before the second cycle of nivolumab.

CDR3: CASSIQGEAFF. CDR3 coding DNA: TGTGCCAGCAGCATACAGGGTGAAGCTTTCTTT. This chain joins TRBV11-3 and TRBJ1-1; D possibly corresponds to TRBD1 (6 bases). Germline V gene sequence: CDR1 SGHNT, CDR2 YENEEA. V lost 5 bases and J 7 bases, leaving 8 bases between the germline ends. The CDR3 has 11 amino acids.